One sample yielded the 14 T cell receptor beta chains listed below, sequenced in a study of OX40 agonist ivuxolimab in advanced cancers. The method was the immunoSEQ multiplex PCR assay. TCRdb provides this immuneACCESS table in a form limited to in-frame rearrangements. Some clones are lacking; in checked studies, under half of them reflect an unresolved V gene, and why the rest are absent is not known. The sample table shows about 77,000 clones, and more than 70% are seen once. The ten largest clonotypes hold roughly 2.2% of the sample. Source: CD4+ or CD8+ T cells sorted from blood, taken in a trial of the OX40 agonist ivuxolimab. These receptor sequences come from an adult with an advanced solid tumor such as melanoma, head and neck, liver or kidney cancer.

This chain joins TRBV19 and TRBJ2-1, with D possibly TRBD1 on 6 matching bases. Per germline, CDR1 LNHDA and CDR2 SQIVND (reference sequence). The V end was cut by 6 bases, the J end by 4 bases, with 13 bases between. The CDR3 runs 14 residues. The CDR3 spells CASRQQGGYNEQFF. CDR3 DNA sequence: TGTGCCAGTAGGCAACAGGGCGGGTACAATGAGCAGTTCTTC.

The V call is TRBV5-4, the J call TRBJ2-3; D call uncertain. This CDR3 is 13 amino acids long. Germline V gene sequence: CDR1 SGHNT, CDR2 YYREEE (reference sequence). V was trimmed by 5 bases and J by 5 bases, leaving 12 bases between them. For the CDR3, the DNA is TGTGCCAGCAGGGACCGGGCAGGAGATACGCAGTATTTT. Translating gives CASRDRAGDTQYF.

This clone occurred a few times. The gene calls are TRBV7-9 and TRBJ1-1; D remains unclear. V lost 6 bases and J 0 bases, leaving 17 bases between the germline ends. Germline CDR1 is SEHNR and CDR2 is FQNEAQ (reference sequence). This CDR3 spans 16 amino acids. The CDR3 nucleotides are TGTGCCAGCAGGCCAACCCTTCAGTTCATGAACACTGAAGCTTTCTTT. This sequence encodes CASRPTLQFMNTEAFF.

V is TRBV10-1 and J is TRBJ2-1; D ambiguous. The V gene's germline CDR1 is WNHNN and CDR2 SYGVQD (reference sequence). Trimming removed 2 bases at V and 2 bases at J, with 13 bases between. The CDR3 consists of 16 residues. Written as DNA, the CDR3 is TGCGCCAGCAGTGAGAGGGTCTCCAGCCCCTACAATGAGCAGTTCTTC. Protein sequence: CASSERVSSPYNEQFF.

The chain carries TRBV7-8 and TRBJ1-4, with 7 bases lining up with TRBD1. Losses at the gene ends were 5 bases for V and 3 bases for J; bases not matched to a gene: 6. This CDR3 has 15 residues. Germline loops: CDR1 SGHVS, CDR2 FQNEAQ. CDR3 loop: CASSETGTANEKLFF. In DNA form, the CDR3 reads TGTGCCAGCAGCGAGACAGGGACTGCTAATGAAAAACTGTTTTTT.

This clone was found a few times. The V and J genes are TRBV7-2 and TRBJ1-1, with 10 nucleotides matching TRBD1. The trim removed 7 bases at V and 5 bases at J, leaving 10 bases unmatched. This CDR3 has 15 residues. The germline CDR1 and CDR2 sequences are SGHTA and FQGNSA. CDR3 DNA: TGTGCCAGCACCGACAGGGGGCCGATAAAGACTGAAGCTTTCTTT. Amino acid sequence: CASTDRGPIKTEAFF.

The CDR3 DNA follows: TGTGCCAGCAGCTACAAGCGGGGGCTTCCCGAAGATACGCAGTATTTT. This gives the protein CASSYKRGLPEDTQYF. This chain joins TRBV7-3 and TRBJ2-3; 8 bases are shared with TRBD2. With 4 bases clipped from V and 5 bases from J, the junction kept 11 bases outside the gene matches. This CDR3 is built from 16 residues. From germline, CDR1 is SGHTA and CDR2 FQGTGA.

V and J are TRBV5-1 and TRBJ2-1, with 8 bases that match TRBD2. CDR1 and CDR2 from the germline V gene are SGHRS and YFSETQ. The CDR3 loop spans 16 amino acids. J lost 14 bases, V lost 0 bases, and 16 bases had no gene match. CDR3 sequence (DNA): TGCGCCAGCAGCTTGGGGAGCGGGGGCCCGATGAGGGATAAGTTCTTC. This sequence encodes CASSLGSGGPMRDKFF.

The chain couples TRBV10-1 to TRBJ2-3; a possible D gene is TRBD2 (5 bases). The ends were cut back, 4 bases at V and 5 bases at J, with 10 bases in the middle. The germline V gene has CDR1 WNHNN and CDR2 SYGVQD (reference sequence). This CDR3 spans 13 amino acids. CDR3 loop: CASSGEEGDTQYF. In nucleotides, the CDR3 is TGCGCCAGCAGTGGGGAAGAGGGAGATACGCAGTATTTT.

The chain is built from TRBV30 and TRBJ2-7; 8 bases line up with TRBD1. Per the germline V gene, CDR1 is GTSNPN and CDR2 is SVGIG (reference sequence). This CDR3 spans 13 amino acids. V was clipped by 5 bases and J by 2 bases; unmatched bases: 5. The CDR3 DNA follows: TGTGCCTGGGCGACGGACAGGGCCTACGAGCAGTACTTC. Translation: CAWATDRAYEQYF.

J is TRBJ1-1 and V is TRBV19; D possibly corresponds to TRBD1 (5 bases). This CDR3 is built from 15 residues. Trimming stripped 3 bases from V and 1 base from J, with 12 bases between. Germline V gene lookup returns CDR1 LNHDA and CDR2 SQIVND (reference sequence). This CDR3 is CASSIIWGPNTEAFF. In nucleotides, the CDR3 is TGTGCCAGTAGTATTATCTGGGGACCGAACACTGAAGCTTTCTTT. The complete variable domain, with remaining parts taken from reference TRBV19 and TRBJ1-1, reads DGGITQSPKYLFRKEGQNVTLSCEQNLNHDAMYWYRQDPGQGLRLIYYSQIVNDFQKGDIAEGYSVSREKKESFPLTVTSAQKNPTAFYLCASSIIWGPNTEAFFGQGTRLTVV.

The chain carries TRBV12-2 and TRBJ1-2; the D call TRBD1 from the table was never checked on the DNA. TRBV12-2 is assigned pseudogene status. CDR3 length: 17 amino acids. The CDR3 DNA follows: TGTGCAAGTCGCTTAGAAGAGGTGAGACAGGGGCCCTATGGCTACACCTTC. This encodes CASRLEEVRQGPYGYTF.

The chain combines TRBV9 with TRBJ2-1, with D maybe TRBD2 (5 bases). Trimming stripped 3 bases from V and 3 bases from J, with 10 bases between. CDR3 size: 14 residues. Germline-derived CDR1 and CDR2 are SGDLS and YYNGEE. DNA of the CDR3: TGTGCCAGCAGCGGTTACGGGAACTACAATGAGCAGTTCTTC. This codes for CASSGYGNYNEQFF.

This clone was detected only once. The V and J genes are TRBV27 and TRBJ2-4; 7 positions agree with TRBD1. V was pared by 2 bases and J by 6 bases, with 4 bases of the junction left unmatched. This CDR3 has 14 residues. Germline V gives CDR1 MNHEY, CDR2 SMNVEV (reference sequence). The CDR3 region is CASSLDDRVNIQYF. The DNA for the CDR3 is TGTGCCAGCAGTTTAGATGACAGGGTAAACATTCAGTACTTC.